This T cell receptor (beta chain) was sequenced for a study of T cell repertoires in ileal Crohn's disease. Study background: About half of patients got postoperative therapy: under 12 thiopurines, around 20 anti-TNF. Study-level points and caveats: Every patient over 26.8% clonality showed endoscopic recurrence.

Germline V CDR1 and CDR2: MGHRA, YSYEKL. The CDR3 totals 13 residues. Trimming left V 3 bases short and J 5 bases short, with 10 bases between. As concerns this clone: Its antigen remains unknown.

Sequencing used immunoSEQ multiplex PCR; TCRdb keeps in-frame clones, though not all of them. The sample has under 35,000 clones, around 80% seen once. The sequenced sample was ileal tissue. This TCR was recovered from an adult with Crohn's disease. The rearrangement uses TRBV4-1 and TRBJ2-5, with D possibly matching TRBD2 (5 bases). The CDR3 spells CASSQVTGETQYF. In DNA, the CDR3 is TGCGCCAGCAGCCAGGTTACGGGGGAGACCCAGTACTTC.